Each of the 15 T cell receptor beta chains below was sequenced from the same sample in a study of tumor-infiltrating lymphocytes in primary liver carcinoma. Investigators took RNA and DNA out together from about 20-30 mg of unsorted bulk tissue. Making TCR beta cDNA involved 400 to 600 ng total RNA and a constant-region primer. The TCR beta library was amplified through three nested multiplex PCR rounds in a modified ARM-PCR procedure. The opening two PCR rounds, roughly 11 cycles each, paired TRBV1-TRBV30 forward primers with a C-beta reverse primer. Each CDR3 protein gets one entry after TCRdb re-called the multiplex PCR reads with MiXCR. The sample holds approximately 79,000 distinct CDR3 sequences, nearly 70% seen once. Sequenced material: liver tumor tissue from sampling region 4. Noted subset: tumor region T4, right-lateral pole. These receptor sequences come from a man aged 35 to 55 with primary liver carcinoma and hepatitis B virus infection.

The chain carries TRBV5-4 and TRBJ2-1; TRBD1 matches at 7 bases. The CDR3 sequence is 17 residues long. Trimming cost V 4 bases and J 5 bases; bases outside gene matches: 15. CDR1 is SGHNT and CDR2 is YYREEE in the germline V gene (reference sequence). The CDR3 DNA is TGTGCCAGCAGCCCAGGACAGGACATCCTATCGAACAATGAGCAGTTCTTC. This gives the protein CASSPGQDILSNNEQFF.

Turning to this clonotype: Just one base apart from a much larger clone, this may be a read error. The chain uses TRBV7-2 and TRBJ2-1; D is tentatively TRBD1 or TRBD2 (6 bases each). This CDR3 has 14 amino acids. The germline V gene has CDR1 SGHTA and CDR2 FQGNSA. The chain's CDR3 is CASSEGGSYDEQFF. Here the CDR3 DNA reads TGTGCCAGCAGCGAGGGGGGCTCCTACGATGAGCAGTTCTTC.

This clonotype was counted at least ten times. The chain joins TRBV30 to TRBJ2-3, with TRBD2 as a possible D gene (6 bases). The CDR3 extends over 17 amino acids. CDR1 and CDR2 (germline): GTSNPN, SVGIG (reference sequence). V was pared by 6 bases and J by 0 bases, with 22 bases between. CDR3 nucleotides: TGTGCCTGTCGGCGGCCGGGGGACCCCGGAAGCACAGATACGCAGTATTTT. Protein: CACRRPGDPGSTDTQYF.

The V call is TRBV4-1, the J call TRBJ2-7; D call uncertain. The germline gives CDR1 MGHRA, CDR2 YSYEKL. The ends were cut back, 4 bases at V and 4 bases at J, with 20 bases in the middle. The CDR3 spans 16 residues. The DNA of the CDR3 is TGCGCCAGCAGCCCTGACCGGTCGAGGAGACCTTACGAGCAGTACTTC. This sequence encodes CASSPDRSRRPYEQYF.

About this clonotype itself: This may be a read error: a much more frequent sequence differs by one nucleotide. The CDR3 coding sequence is TGTGCCAGCAATTTTCACGGGACGTGGCGAAATCAGCCCCAGCATTTT. Protein sequence: CASNFHGTWRNQPQHF. The genes are TRBV28 and TRBJ1-5; D perhaps matches TRBD1 (5 bases). The V end lost 7 bases, the J end lost 4 bases, and 20 bases lay between the germline ends. Germline V gene sequence: CDR1 MDHEN, CDR2 SYDVKM. This CDR3 is built from 16 residues.

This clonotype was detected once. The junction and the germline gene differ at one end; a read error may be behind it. This CDR3 reads CIAAGGENTHYF. CDR3 bases: TGCATCGCAGCCGGTGGGGAAAATACGCACTATTTT. V gene TRBV29-1 combines with J gene TRBJ2-3, with D hard to call. The CDR3 consists of 12 residues. Germline lookup yields CDR1 SQVTM and CDR2 ANQGSEA.

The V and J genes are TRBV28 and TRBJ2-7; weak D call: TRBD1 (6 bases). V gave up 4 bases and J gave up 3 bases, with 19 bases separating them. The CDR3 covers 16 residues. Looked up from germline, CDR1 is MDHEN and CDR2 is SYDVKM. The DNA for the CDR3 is TGTGCCAGCAGTTCCCCTTCCCTCTGGACAGACTACGAGCAGTACTTC. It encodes CASSSPSLWTDYEQYF.

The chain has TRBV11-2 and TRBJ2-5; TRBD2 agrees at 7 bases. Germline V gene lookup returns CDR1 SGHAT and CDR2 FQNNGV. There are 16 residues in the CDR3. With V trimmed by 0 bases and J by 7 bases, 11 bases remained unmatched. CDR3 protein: CASSLESSVPGGTQYF. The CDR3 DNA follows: TGTGCCAGCAGCTTAGAGAGTAGCGTCCCGGGGGGGACCCAGTACTTC.

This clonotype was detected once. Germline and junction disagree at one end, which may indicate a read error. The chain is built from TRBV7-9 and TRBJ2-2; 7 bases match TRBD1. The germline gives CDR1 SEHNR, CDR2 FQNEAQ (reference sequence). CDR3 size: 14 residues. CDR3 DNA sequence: TGTGTCAGCAGCTTAGAAGTGAACACAGGGGAGCTGTTTTTC. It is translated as CVSSLEVNTGELFF. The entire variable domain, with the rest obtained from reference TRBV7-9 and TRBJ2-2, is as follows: DTGVSQNPRHKITKRGQNVTFRCDPISEHNRLYWYRQTLGQGPEFLTYFQNEAQLEKSRLLSDRFSAERPKGSFSTLEIQRTEQGDSAMYLCVSSLEVNTGELFFGEGSRLTVL.

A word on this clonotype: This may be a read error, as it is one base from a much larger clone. The CDR3 DNA reads as TGTGCCAGCAGTTTAAGGGCAGGCCAAGATACCCAGTACTTC. Amino acids: CASSLRAGQDTQYF. The chain has TRBV28 and TRBJ2-5; D remains unclear. CDR1 and CDR2 (germline): MDHEN, SYDVKM. This CDR3 has 14 amino acids.

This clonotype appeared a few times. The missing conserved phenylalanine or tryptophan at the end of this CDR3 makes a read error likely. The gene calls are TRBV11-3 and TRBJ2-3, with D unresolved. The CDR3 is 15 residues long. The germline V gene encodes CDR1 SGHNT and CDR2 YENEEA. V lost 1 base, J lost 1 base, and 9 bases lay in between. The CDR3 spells CASSLGELGTDTQYS. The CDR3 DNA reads TGTGCCAGCAGCTTAGGGGAACTCGGCACAGATACGCAGTATTCT.

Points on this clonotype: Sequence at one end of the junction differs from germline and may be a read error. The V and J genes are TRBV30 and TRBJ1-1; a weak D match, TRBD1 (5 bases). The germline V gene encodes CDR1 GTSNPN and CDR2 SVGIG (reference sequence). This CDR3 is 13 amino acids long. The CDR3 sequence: CAWRGDSYTEAFF. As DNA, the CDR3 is TGTGCCTGGAGGGGGGACTCGTACACTGAAGCTTTCTTC.

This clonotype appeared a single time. CDR3 loop: CASTGRGATGELFF. CDR3 nucleotide sequence: TGTGCCAGCACCGGACGGGGGGCGACGGGGGAGCTGTTTTTT. The V gene is TRBV6-1, the J gene TRBJ2-2; a possible D gene is TRBD2 (7 bases). CDR1 MNHNS and CDR2 SASEGT come from the germline V gene. Trimming took off 7 bases at V and 8 bases at J, with 17 bases between the two ends. CDR3 length: 14 amino acids.

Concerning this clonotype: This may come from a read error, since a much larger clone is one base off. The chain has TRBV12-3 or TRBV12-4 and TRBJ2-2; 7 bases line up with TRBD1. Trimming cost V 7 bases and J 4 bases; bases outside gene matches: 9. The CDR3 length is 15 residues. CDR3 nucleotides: TGTGCCAGCACCCTTACAGGGGTGGGCACCGGGGAGCTGTTTTTT. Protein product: CASTLTGVGTGELFF.

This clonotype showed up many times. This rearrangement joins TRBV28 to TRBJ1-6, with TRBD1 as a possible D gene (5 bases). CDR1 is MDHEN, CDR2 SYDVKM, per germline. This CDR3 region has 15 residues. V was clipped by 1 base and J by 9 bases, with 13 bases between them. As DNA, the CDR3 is TGTGCCAGCAGTTTATCTGCAGGGCGAGGTTCACCCCTCCACTTT. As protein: CASSLSAGRGSPLHF.